The rows below give T cell receptor beta chains drawn from one sample of a study of T cell responses to AZD1222 COVID-19 vaccine. The table came from immunoSEQ multiplex PCR; TCRdb's copy has only in-frame clones and leaves some out. This sample has more than 110,000 clones, with around 90% found just once. The sequencing here drew on peripheral blood, taken on day 0 of AZD1222 vaccination. These receptors were obtained from an adult in good health. Each CDR3 is given without its conserved first and last residue. Each record gives: V gene, CDR3 protein.

TRBV30 AWSVGWGPEAF
TRBV30 AWSVRGDQPQH
TRBV9 ASSVVGTGGWNEQF
TRBV7-2 ASSWTLAGATTDTQY
TRBV29-1 SVGRGRRVSGSLDTQY
TRBV19 ASSPRTGGLYSGYT
TRBV6-5 ASSNQGEQY
TRBV25-1 ASTRIGSSYEQY
TRBV7-3 ASSLASPYNEQF
TRBV15 ALHGLVEQY
TRBV11-2 ASSRSSGGVDPGELF
TRBV19 ASSILTGGAYNEQF
TRBV29-1 SVEWENYGYT
TRBV7-2 ASSTVAGGMETQY
TRBV7-2 ASSFPGQETQY
TRBV6-1 ASSEWGQGSSGNTIY
TRBV10-3 AILVQETQY
TRBV6-6 ASNREHSNQPQH
TRBV3-1/TRBV3-2 ASSPRLATTYEQY
TRBV18 ASSQTSSSSYNEQF
TRBV11-2 ASSLAGAGFTDTQY
TRBV5-8 ASSLVRVSYEQY
TRBV14 ASSPREVYEQY
TRBV7-3 ASSPKPPLAGHYNEQF
TRBV30 AWMPSLRGGVRLETQY
TRBV3-1/TRBV3-2 ASSHGTGEKLF
TRBV29-1 SVGDYLLNEQF
TRBV7-2 ASTGDRANQPQH
TRBV27 ASSTHSGTRYGYT
TRBV12-3/TRBV12-4 ASSSYYEQY
TRBV18 ASSPSRQGAGNEKLF
TRBV5-1 ASSEYGVANEKLF
TRBV5-1 ASSSHSIRISYEQY
TRBV28 ASTTGISYNEQF
TRBV25-1 ASSEDKGRITEAF
TRBV10-3 ATTARGGQSLYEQY
TRBV27 ASRSAAGRDSYEQY
TRBV7-9 ASSLARRLEQY
TRBV18 ASSPVHEKLF
TRBV7-2 ASSPHRVDTIY
TRBV19 ASSTPLIEGFRKPQH
TRBV7-9 ASSLSENTEAF
TRBV6-2/TRBV6-3 ASSRIRFPGYT
TRBV28 ASSLWSQVEAF
TRBV5-1 ASSLNSAREGHEQY
TRBV21-1 ASSKRRGDRGWDTEAF
TRBV4-2 ASSQGGGEGQPQH
TRBV27 ASTMTSGIGEQY